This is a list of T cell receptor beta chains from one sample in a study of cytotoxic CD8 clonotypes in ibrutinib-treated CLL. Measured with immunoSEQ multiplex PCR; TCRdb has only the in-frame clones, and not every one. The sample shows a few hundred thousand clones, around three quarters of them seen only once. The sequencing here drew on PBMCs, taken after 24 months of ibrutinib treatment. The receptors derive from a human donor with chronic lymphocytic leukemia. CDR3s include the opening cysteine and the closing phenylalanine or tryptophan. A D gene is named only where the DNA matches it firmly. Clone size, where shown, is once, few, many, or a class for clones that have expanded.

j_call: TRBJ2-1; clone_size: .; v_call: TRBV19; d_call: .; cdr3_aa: CASRPSRAEQFF; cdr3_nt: TGTGCCAGTAGACCGTCTAGGGCGGAGCAGTTCTTC
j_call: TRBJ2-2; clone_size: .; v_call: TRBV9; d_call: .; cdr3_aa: CASSGRVNTGELFF; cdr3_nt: TGTGCCAGCAGCGGGCGGGTAAACACCGGGGAGCTGTTTTTT
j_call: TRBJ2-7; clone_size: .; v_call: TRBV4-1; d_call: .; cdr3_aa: CASSQDSTYEQYF; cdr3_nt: TGCGCCAGCAGCCAAGACAGCACCTACGAGCAGTACTTC
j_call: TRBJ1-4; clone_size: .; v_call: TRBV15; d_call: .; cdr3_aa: CATSRDVGDEKLFF; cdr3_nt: TGTGCCACCAGCAGAGATGTTGGGGATGAAAAACTGTTTTTT
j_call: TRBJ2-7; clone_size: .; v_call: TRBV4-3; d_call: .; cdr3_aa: CASSQDLGDAGSYEQYF; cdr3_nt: TGCGCCAGCAGCCAAGATCTCGGGGACGCGGGCTCCTACGAGCAGTACTTC
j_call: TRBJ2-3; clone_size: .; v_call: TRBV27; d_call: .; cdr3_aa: CASSSPGGHTDTQYF; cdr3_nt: TGTGCCAGCAGTTCCCCGGGCGGGCACACAGATACGCAGTATTTT
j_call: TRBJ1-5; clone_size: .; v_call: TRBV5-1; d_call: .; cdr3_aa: CASSFLSDQPQHF; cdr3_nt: TGCGCCAGCAGCTTCCTCTCCGATCAGCCCCAGCATTTT
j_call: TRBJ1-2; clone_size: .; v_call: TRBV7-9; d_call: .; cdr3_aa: CASSLPPQNYGYTF; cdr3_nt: TGTGCCAGCAGCTTACCGCCACAAAACTATGGCTACACCTTC
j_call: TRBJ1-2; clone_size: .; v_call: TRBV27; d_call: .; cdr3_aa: CASSLIAGEAYGYTF; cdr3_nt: TGTGCCAGCAGTTTAATAGCAGGAGAGGCCTATGGCTACACCTTC
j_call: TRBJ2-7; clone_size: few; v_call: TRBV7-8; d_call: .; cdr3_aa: CASSPTRGSYEQYF; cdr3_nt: TGTGCCAGCAGCCCAACCCGGGGGTCCTACGAGCAGTACTTC
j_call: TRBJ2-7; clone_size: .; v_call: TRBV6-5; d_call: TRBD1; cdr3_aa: CASSYAGGGQYF; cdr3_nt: TGTGCCAGCAGTTACGCAGGGGGCGGGCAGTACTTC
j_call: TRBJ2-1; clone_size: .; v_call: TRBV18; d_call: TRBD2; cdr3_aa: CASSPGLGRGEQFF; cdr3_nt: TGTGCCAGCTCACCGGGACTAGGCAGGGGTGAGCAGTTCTTC
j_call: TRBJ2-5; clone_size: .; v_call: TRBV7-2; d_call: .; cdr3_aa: CASSSSGARETQYF; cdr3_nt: TGTGCCAGCAGCTCCTCGGGGGCTCGAGAGACCCAGTACTTC
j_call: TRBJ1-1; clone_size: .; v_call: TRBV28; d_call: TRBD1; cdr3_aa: CASISRSGTGNTEAFF; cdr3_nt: TGTGCCAGCATATCCCGTTCGGGGACAGGCAACACTGAAGCTTTCTTT
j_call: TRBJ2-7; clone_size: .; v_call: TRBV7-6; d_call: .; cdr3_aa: CASSRRDQGTYEQYF; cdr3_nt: TGTGCCAGCAGCCGCCGAGACCAAGGAACGTACGAGCAGTACTTC
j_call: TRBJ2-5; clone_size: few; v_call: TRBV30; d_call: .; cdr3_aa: CAWSVSVSPQETQYF; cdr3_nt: TGTGCCTGGAGTGTTTCCGTGTCCCCCCAAGAGACCCAGTACTTC
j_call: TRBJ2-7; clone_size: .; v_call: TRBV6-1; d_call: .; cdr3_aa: CASSPGRYEQYF; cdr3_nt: TGTGCCAGCAGTCCAGGGCGCTACGAGCAGTACTTC
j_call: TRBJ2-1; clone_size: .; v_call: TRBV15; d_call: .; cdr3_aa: CATSRDDENPYNEQFF; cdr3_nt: TGTGCCACCAGCAGAGATGACGAGAACCCCTACAATGAGCAGTTCTTC
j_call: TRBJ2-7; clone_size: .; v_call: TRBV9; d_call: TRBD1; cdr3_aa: CASSFGTGGSEQYF; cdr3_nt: TGTGCCAGCAGCTTCGGGACAGGGGGAAGCGAGCAGTACTTC
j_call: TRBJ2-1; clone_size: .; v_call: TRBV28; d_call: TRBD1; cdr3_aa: CASSLRQGSNEQFF; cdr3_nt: TGTGCCAGCAGTTTGCGACAGGGGAGCAATGAGCAGTTCTTC